This T cell receptor beta chain was profiled in a study of CD8+ T cells in alopecia areata (dated by TCRdb to between 2017 and 2018). With respect to the entire study: The treated patients took part in an open-label pilot trial in which moderate-to-severe alopecia areata was treated with oral tofacitinib at 5 to 10 mg twice daily. RNA was obtained with the PAXgene miRNA kit for fixed scalp, the miRNeasy kit for PBMCs, and the RNeasy kit for mouse skin. In treated patients, disease severity was measured using the SALT score, which gives the percentage of scalp surface area affected. Tofacitinib was given for 6 to 18 months, followed by 6 months of follow-up off drug to assess delayed response and recurrence. Scalp clonality was compared among normal scalp (n=4), patchy alopecia areata scalp (n=8), and alopecia totalis/universalis scalp (n=8). TCRbeta CDR3 regions were amplified by immunoSEQ multiplex PCR using 35 Vbeta forward and 13 Jbeta reverse primers. Tofacitinib-treated patients had biopsies at baseline and at 4 and 24 weeks of treatment, with a later scalp biopsy in several patients. To study T cell clonal expansion in alopecia areata, the researchers applied high-throughput TCRbeta sequencing to both the C3H/HeJ mouse model and human patients. In humans, TCRbeta sequencing was performed on scalp tissue and on sorted CD4+ and CD8+ peripheral blood T cells from healthy controls and from patients with patchy or totalis/universalis alopecia areata. General conclusions and limits of the study: Shared TCR sequences between patients were less evident than in mice, which may be partly attributable to HLA diversity in the patient population. Because the treated cohort was small and had just a single nonresponder, larger studies are needed to establish links between baseline CD8+ expansion and response. Scalp clonality and the number of expanded CD8+ clones among the top 100 scalp clones were significantly decreased by tofacitinib. During tofacitinib treatment, many expanded lesional clones stuck around in both scalp and blood, and this persistence may partly explain why relapse happens after treatment is stopped. Unlike mouse skin, where gammadelta T cells dominate, normal human skin contains resident alphabeta T cells that get sequenced too, which complicates analysis of the scalp TCR repertoire. Lesional scalp, especially in alopecia totalis/universalis, showed higher clonality and more expanded CD8+ clones than normal scalp, suggesting antigenic drive.

The treatment or condition label here, explained by the study, means: oral pan-JAK inhibitor, 5-10 mg twice daily. From alopecia areata patients, peripheral blood was collected along with lesional scalp punch biopsies. PBMCs were separated by density centrifugation and stained for CD3, CD4 and CD8, after which CD4+ and CD8+ T cells were sorted on a FACSAria. The library was prepared using the immunoSEQ multiplex PCR assay. To provide template for TCR sequencing, every sample had RNA extracted and reverse transcribed into cDNA. First-strand cDNA was synthesized with SuperScript III using a 2:1 mix of oligo-dT and random hexamers. A synthetic immune receptor repertoire was used to gauge amplification bias, and whatever bias remained was removed computationally. As for the original processing: Raw reads were preprocessed for error removal, and CDR3 was defined according to IMGT conventions as running from the conserved cysteine to phenylalanine. Clonality was computed by normalizing Shannon entropy by log2 of the number of productive unique TCRs and subtracting the result from 1. Scalp TCRbeta sequences were cross-referenced with sorted blood CD4 and CD8 repertoires so that the CD4 or CD8 identity of scalp clones could be inferred. TCRdb provides this immuneACCESS table in a form limited to in-frame rearrangements. Some clones are lacking; in checked studies, under half of them reflect an unresolved V gene, and why the rest are absent is not known. That table gives V, J and clone size, and the DNA gave D and trimming. This sample comprises about 270,000 clones, 60% of them detected only once. Of the sample, 0.75% to 0.95% falls within the top ten clones.

A remark on this clone: Its binding antigen is unknown. No per-base quality is available; no much larger clone lies one base away.

The TCR was taken from a human donor with alopecia areata. This specimen was CD4+ T cells sorted from blood, taken at approximately week 52, from a patient treated with tofacitinib.

The CDR3 protein: CASRADRGVNQPQHF. The DNA is TGTGCCAGCAGGGCCGACAGGGGGGTCAATCAGCCCCAGCATTTT. The chain is assembled from TRBV27 and TRBJ1-5, with TRBD1 matching 9 junction bases. For this chain, trimming is 6 bases at the V end and 3 bases at the J end, and the number of junction bases without a gene match is 6. The CDR3 spans 15 residues, from the cysteine through the phenylalanine. The CDR3 DNA has 45 bases and is translated from base 1. CDR1 and CDR2, per the germline V gene (reference sequence), are MNHEY and SMNVEV.